This paragraph covers one T cell receptor beta chain sequence. These data are taken from a study of cytomegalovirus exposure and HLA in healthy donors. The PCR was carried out with 60 Vbeta primers and 13 Jbeta primers. The data were produced by immunoSEQ multiplex PCR, yet TCRdb's version contains in-frame clones alone and is incomplete. The sample lists about 160,000 clones; roughly 80% were seen once. V was clipped by 4 bases and J by 3 bases, with 12 bases between them. CDR3 length equals 15 residues. CDR1 is KGHSH, CDR2 LQKENI, per germline. V gene TRBV18 combines with J gene TRBJ2-2; D may be TRBD1 (5 bases). Source material: PBMCs. This TCR derives from a man younger than 30 in good health and CMV-seronegative. CDR3 sequence reads: CASSRRVTDTGELFF. The CDR3 region has the DNA TGTGCCAGCTCACGCAGGGTGACTGACACCGGGGAGCTGTTTTTT.